This T cell receptor beta chain was recovered during a study of cytomegalovirus exposure and HLA in healthy donors. Each donor was healthy, and each was a bone marrow donor. Study-wide findings and caveats: A list of 150 or so TCR beta chains associated with cytomegalovirus was given. The authors later found TCR association rates varying by HLA locus, with DRB1 most and HLA-C fewest. Most sequenced TCRs were rare (though some public TCRs occurred in many donors).

Turning to this clone: Its antigen is not identified.

The V gene lost 6 bases and the J gene lost 1 base, with 13 bases spanning the gap. The germline V gene encodes CDR1 SGHVS and CDR2 FQNEAQ. The CDR3 totals 15 residues. The study ran its PCR with 60 Vbeta and 13 Jbeta primers. Repertoires were generated with immunoSEQ multiplex PCR, while TCRdb's copy carries only in-frame clones and drops some. This repertoire includes over 100,000 clones. The chain joins TRBV7-8 to TRBJ2-1; D is uncertain. The sample consisted of PBMCs. This sequence originates from a man aged 18 to 29 in good health and CMV-seronegative. CDR3 region: CASSFVARSYNEQFF. Here the CDR3 DNA reads TGTGCCAGCAGTTTTGTAGCCAGATCCTACAATGAGCAGTTCTTC.